The TCR beta chain under discussion was sequenced for a study of cytomegalovirus exposure and HLA in healthy donors (dated by TCRdb to 2015 to 2018). For the study in its entirety: In an earlier analysis of under 600 of the donors, 276 Gb of sequence data and 100 million or so unique TCR beta sequences from 150 million to 200 million T cells were reported. In a later genetic analysis, genome-wide SNP genotypes for about 60% of the 666 donors were used, and that subset was treated as a discovery cohort. Alongside the repertoire data, information on donor age, sex, ethnicity and CMV serostatus was compiled. An early release covering roughly 640 HLA-typed donors comprised approximately 290 gigabases of sequencing data and tens of millions of unique TCR sequences. The later analysis used no new phenotypic data to find candidate immune exposures, relying instead on TCR beta sequences and their occurrence across donors. The study aimed to test whether signatures of past pathogen exposure could be identified by cataloging public T cell receptors. The genetic ancestry cluster associated with self-reported Caucasian donors included over 80% of the 300 to 400 genotyped donors. To predict cytomegalovirus infection status, the study combined high-throughput TCR immunosequencing, statistical association of individual TCRs with disease status, and machine learning. Four or five DR-DQ haplotypes were handled as single units for association and clustering because linkage in the cohort was strong. Among 300 to 450 genotyped donors of the cohort, an average of 235,054 unique TCR beta nucleotide sequences were sequenced per donor, around a sixth of them non-productive. All discovery cohort repertoires had been generated using a single sequencing platform. Using immunosequencing, the study profiled T cell repertoires from around 680 subjects and related those repertoires to cytomegalovirus serostatus. Along with the roughly 700-subject first cohort, a separate validation cohort of about 110 different subjects was used. Typing coverage differed by locus: A, B, C, DRB1 and DQB1 were typed in roughly 629-630 donors, DQA1 in roughly 510, DPA1 in 606, and DPB1 in about 450. HLA typing covered class I and class II loci at four-digit resolution. To study patterns of TCR occurrence, a later analysis re-analyzed previously published TCR beta repertoires from around 670 donors and added high-resolution HLA genotyping. An earlier analysis of approximately 640 of the donors applied high-throughput TCR beta sequencing to assess whether each TCR beta V gene segment acted as functional or pseudogenic.

The library was built by means of the immunoSEQ multiplex PCR assay. The multiplex PCR relied on a mix of 60 forward primers for TCR Vbeta segments and 13 reverse primers for TCR Jbeta segments. Amplification of the CDR3 region of rearranged TCR beta genes was performed with a multiplex PCR assay on genomic DNA. The Illumina HiSeq System was used to sequence the amplified TCR beta libraries as 87-base-pair reads. In the paper's pipeline: Across the 500 to 700 repertoires, a later analysis counted tens of millions of unique TCR beta chains, 9 million to 14 million of which were shared by at least two donors. To remove PCR and sequencing errors, raw reads were error-corrected and collapsed into unique sequences using a nearest-neighbor algorithm that merged closely related sequences. Alignment of CDR3 sequences to IMGT reference sequences was used to assign V, D and J gene segments. For a sequence to be retained, at least a six-nucleotide match to both a V gene segment and a J gene segment was required. A rearrangement was called productive if the CDR3 had no stop codons and remained in frame with V and J, and every other rearrangement was called non-productive. CDR3 was defined according to IMGT convention as the region running from the second conserved V-encoded cysteine to the conserved J-encoded phenylalanine. The earlier analysis of roughly 590 of the donors excluded sequences that lacked an unambiguous match to a single V gene segment. An earlier analysis of some 610 of the donors called V segments functional above 56.7% productive rearrangements and segregating when the between-donor standard deviation exceeded 5%. A statistical classification framework was built for diagnosing cytomegalovirus status from the catalog of TCR beta chain sequences. In a later analysis, TCR nucleotide sequences were compared against IMGT/GENE-DB human TR gene sequences so that V and J genes could be assigned. Using the TCRdist pipeline, a later analysis assigned CDR3 sequences along with most-parsimonious VDJ recombination scenarios. In a later analysis, each TCR beta chain was defined by its CDR3 amino acid sequence together with its V-gene family, and reads lacking a unique V-gene family were excluded. To address suspected cross-contamination and a sequencing artifact, a later analysis removed several hundred highly shared, low-generation-probability nucleotide sequences. For each public chain, a later analysis derived a clonal expansion index from normalized ranks of inferred template counts within each repertoire. In a later analysis, generation probabilities were computed using a VDJ recombination model fitted to out-of-frame rearrangements, and the results were checked against IGoR. In a later analysis, TCR-TCR, TCR-HLA and TCR-CMV co-occurrence was scored with hypergeometric tests, and a repertoire-size bias correction was applied to TCR pairs. False discovery rates were estimated in a later analysis by permuting HLA or CMV assignments 20 times. A later analysis grouped co-occurring TCRs with DBSCAN, adding TCRdist sequence similarity when clustering within HLA-allele-positive subsets. For co-occurrence clustering, repertoires with fewer than 30,000 or more than 120,000 public chains were excluded, along with roughly five repertoires with anomalous nucleotide sharing. Sourced from immuneACCESS, this table was stored by TCRdb with only in-frame sequences that have V and J called. A share of the clones is absent; for the studies checked, an unresolved V gene accounts for under half, and the remainder has no known explanation. V and J calls and clone size come straight from that table; D and trimming were deduced from the DNA. This sample lists approximately 120,000 clones; roughly 71% were detected once. The top ten constitute roughly 4.1% of the sample.

The cohort comprised 550 to 700 healthy bone marrow donors. At the time of sampling, every cohort member was nominally healthy, though immune exposures that went unrecorded were likely present. The donor tested CMV seropositive, placing the donor among the approximately 290 seropositive members of the cohort. A peripheral blood sample was collected from each donor, and TCR beta sequencing was performed on peripheral blood mononuclear cells. The Qiagen DNeasy Blood Extraction Kit was used to extract genomic DNA from the blood cell samples. This clone occurred once. The antigen it binds to is not known. No clone much larger than this one lies a single base away; base qualities are absent. Broad study findings and their caveats: This cohort had only TCR beta chains sequenced, and the lack of alpha or paired-chain data limited which features could be detected. Several of the top co-occurrence clusters appeared to be linked to parvovirus B19, influenza, CMV and Epstein-Barr virus, according to a later analysis. The only immune exposure information available for the cohort was CMV serostatus. Roughly uniform sequencing depth across donors was assumed in presence/absence analyses, although this assumption may not hold. Correlated functional status among segregating V segments might be attributable to linkage disequilibrium, but an unknown experimental factor could not be ruled out. Some IMGT-functional V segments, including TRBV6-2 and TRBV6-3, could not be distinguished by the 87-base-pair reads and were therefore excluded. Because HLA typing was missing for some donors at each locus, association tests included only the typed subset. When HLA alleles, especially DR and DQ, strongly co-occurred, attributing TCR associations to individual alleles was difficult. A later analysis found that TCR association rates varied across HLA loci, with DRB1 alleles showing the most associated TCRs and HLA-C alleles the fewest. A group of highly shared sequence variants was considered likely to be a technical artifact of the sequencing pipeline. An association between a missense DCLRE1C variant and V-gene and J-gene trimming of TCR beta chains was found in a later genetic analysis and replicated in an independent cohort. A further reported finding was that TCR beta sequences accurately predicted the HLA-A and HLA-B alleles for most subjects in the first cohort. Compared with equally common non-associated chains, HLA-associated TCR beta chains in a later analysis were more clonally expanded and had lower generation probabilities. Because counts were too low, approximately 15 rarely observed V segments, including chromosome 9 orphons, were excluded from the earlier analysis of around 590 of the donors. According to a later genetic analysis, donors in an Asian-associated ancestry cluster had fewer N-insertions in productive TCRs than the approximately 610-donor mean. An earlier analysis of 587 of the donors showed that most TCR beta V segments appeared in productive rearrangements either about 90% or about 30% of the time, which broadly matched IMGT annotations. A few of the identified cytomegalovirus-associated TCR beta chains were confirmed in vitro to be specific for cytomegalovirus antigens. The classifier was reported to diagnose cytomegalovirus status with high specificity and sensitivity in both the original cohort and the validation cohort. A total of about 150 TCR beta chains were listed by the study as associated with cytomegalovirus. A later analysis associated 16,951 TCR beta sequences with specific HLA alleles at a false discovery rate of 0.05. Most CMV-associated TCR beta chains appeared to be HLA-restricted in a later analysis, and the HLA associations seemed to be driven largely by CMV exposure. The authors suggested that the approach could potentially be extended to other disease states and immunological phenotypes. Most TCR sequences were seen in very few donors, while some public TCRs were found in many individuals.

The junction shows trimming of 3 bases on V and 4 bases on J, plus 12 bases between the germline ends. CDR1 and CDR2, per the germline V gene (reference sequence), are SEHNR and FQNEAQ. Taken from cysteine to phenylalanine, the CDR3 has 14 residues. The entry retains the CDR3 DNA only, 42 bases that are in frame from base 1. The sample consisted of PBMCs. This chain joins TRBV7-9 to TRBJ1-2, with the D gene call left open. This TCR derives from a woman aged 45-65 years in good health and CMV-seropositive. The CDR3 here reads CASSLADTFYGYTF. At the DNA level, the sequence is TGTGCCAGCAGCTTGGCAGACACTTTCTATGGCTACACCTTC. With the portions outside the CDR3 filled from the reference TRBV7-9 and TRBJ1-2 genes, the complete variable region becomes DTGVSQNPRHKITKRGQNVTFRCDPISEHNRLYWYRQTLGQGPEFLTYFQNEAQLEKSRLLSDRFSAERPKGSFSTLEIQRTEQGDSAMYLCASSLADTFYGYTFGSGTRLTVV.